Shown below are 29 T cell receptor beta chains from a single sample sequenced in a study of Ad26.COV2.S vaccination and SARS-CoV-2 variants. Repertoires were generated with immunoSEQ multiplex PCR, while TCRdb's copy carries only in-frame clones and drops some. The sample has over 400,000 clones, 80% to 90% seen once. This sample's treatment: around 19 received Ad26.COV2.S at low or high dose, single or two shots; about 5 received placebo; per-sample allocation not given. Vaccine and placebo recipients were sampled on day 63 after the first injection. The material was peripheral blood, obtained in a trial of Ad26.COV2.S vaccine versus placebo. The receptors here all came from a person between 18 and 65 years old who received the Ad26.COV2.S COVID-19 vaccine or a placebo.

The chain carries TRBV19 and TRBJ1-6; the D gene is possibly TRBD1 (5 bases). The CDR3 is 16 residues long. Trimming shortened V by 0 bases and J by 7 bases, and 13 bases separated the two germline ends. Germline V CDR1 and CDR2: LNHDA, SQIVND (reference sequence). The CDR3 coding sequence is TGTGCCAGTAGTATAGATGGAACAGGCGGCAATTCACCCCTCCACTTT. Its protein product is CASSIDGTGGNSPLHF.

Note on this clone: An end of the junction differs from the germline gene, which may be a read error. The chain has TRBV7-6 and TRBJ2-1; D is undetermined. The CDR3 contains 15 residues. Germline V gene lookup returns CDR1 SGHVS and CDR2 FNYEAQ. The CDR3 sequence: CASSLARSHYNEQFF. The CDR3 nucleotides read TGTGCCAGCAGTTTAGCCCGGAGTCACTACAATGAGCAGTTCTTC. Variable domain in full (rest from reference TRBV7-6 and TRBJ2-1): GAGVSQSPRYKVTKRGQDVALRCDPISGHVSLYWYRQALGQGPEFLTYFNYEAQQDKSGLPNDRFSAERPEGSISTLTIQRTEQRDSAMYRCASSLARSHYNEQFFGPGTRLTVL.

As to this clone: This sample includes further DNA sequences coding for the same CDR3. The chain couples TRBV7-2 to TRBJ2-3, with D maybe TRBD2 (6 bases). The V and J ends lost 0 bases and 6 bases respectively, with 10 bases between them. Per germline, CDR1 SGHTA and CDR2 FQGNSA. The CDR3 extends over 14 amino acids. CDR3 DNA: TGTGCCAGCAGCTTAGCCGGCGGAGGGGATACGCAGTATTTT. This encodes CASSLAGGGDTQYF.

In its sample, this clone was seen a few times. J is TRBJ1-5 and V is TRBV6-2 or TRBV6-3; maybe TRBD1 (5 bases). The CDR3 is 13 residues long. In germline, CDR1 is MNHEY, CDR2 SVGEGT. Deletions cut 5 bases from V and 7 bases from J, with 12 bases between. The CDR3 loop is CASSHDSYQPQHF. CDR3 DNA: TGTGCCAGCAGTCACGACAGCTACCAGCCCCAGCATTTT.

The chain has TRBV18 and TRBJ1-4; D is possibly TRBD1 (5 bases). The germline V and J ends were trimmed by 4 bases and 5 bases, with 14 bases remaining between them. The germline V gene encodes CDR1 KGHSH and CDR2 LQKENI. This CDR3 contains 15 residues. The CDR3 coding sequence is TGTGCCAGCTCACTCCCGACAGAGGCCAATGAAAAACTGTTTTTT. Protein sequence: CASSLPTEANEKLFF.

The genes are TRBV10-3 and TRBJ2-7, with 10 bases that match TRBD1. The germline CDR1 and CDR2 sequences are ENHRY and SYGVKD. The ends lost 9 bases at V and 7 bases at J; junction bases unmatched: 6. The CDR3 spans 12 residues. Here the CDR3 DNA reads TGTGCCATAATGACAGGGGGCAGGGAGCAGTACTTC. It translates to CAIMTGGREQYF.

The chain links TRBV9 to TRBJ2-2, with D possibly called TRBD1 or TRBD2 (5 bases each). Germline V lookup: CDR1 SGDLS, CDR2 YYNGEE. CDR3 size: 15 residues. V was trimmed by 1 base and J by 2 bases, leaving 9 bases between them. The CDR3 sequence is CASSVPGTNTGELFF. The DNA for the CDR3 is TGTGCCAGCAGCGTACCGGGGACCAACACCGGGGAGCTGTTTTTT.

The J gene is TRBJ2-3, the V gene TRBV4-1; D unclear. Germline lookup yields CDR1 MGHRA and CDR2 YSYEKL. The ends were cut back, 0 bases at V and 6 bases at J, with 13 bases in the middle. The CDR3 length is 15 residues. The CDR3 DNA sequence: TGCGCCAGCAGCCAAGAACCCGGTGTATTGGATACGCAGTATTTT. This sequence encodes CASSQEPGVLDTQYF.

The sample holds one count of this clone. The chain couples TRBV7-2 to TRBJ1-6; the match to TRBD1 covers 9 bases. The CDR3 consists of 15 residues. V gave up 5 bases and J gave up 9 bases; unmatched junction bases: 8. Germline values: CDR1 SGHTA, CDR2 FQGNSA. Here the CDR3 DNA reads TGTGCCAGCAGCCCTCGGACAGGGGACGGTTCACCCCTCCACTTT. This gives the protein CASSPRTGDGSPLHF.

The chain couples TRBV9 to TRBJ1-3, with D possibly being TRBD1 (5 bases). Germline CDR1 and CDR2: SGDLS and YYNGEE. The CDR3 is 18 amino acids. V shed 4 bases and J shed 0 bases, with 20 bases lying between them. The CDR3 DNA follows: TGTGCCAGCAGCCCTTTCATGGGAGGAAGGGGCTCTGGAAACACCATATATTTT. Translating gives CASSPFMGGRGSGNTIYF.

This sequence joins TRBV7-9 and TRBJ1-2; D ambiguous. CDR3 length equals 13 residues. The germline V and J ends were trimmed by 6 bases and 7 bases, with 15 bases remaining between them. Germline loops: CDR1 SEHNR, CDR2 FQNEAQ (reference sequence). The CDR3 DNA reads TGTGCCAGCAGTTGGCTAGGGATCTCTGGCTACACCTTC. Protein product: CASSWLGISGYTF. The full variable domain, with the rest looked up from reference TRBV7-9 and TRBJ1-2, is DTGVSQNPRHKITKRGQNVTFRCDPISEHNRLYWYRQTLGQGPEFLTYFQNEAQLEKSRLLSDRFSAERPKGSFSTLEIQRTEQGDSAMYLCASSWLGISGYTFGSGTRLTVV.

V usage is TRBV13 and J usage is TRBJ1-1, with 10 bases matching TRBD1. V was pared by 4 bases and J by 2 bases, with 10 bases of the junction left unmatched. CDR1 PRHDT and CDR2 FYEKMQ come from the germline V gene (reference sequence). The CDR3 loop spans 17 amino acids. In nucleotides, the CDR3 is TGTGCCAGCAGCTCTCAGGGACAGGGGCGAATTAACACTGAAGCTTTCTTT. It yields the protein CASSSQGQGRINTEAFF.

The chain is built from TRBV5-6 and TRBJ1-1; TRBD1 agrees at 8 bases. This CDR3 is built from 14 residues. V lost 4 bases to trimming and J lost 3 bases; unmatched junction nucleotides: 5. CDR1 and CDR2 (germline): SGHDT, YYEEEE. In DNA form, the CDR3 reads TGTGCCAGCAGCACGGCGACAGGGGACACTGAAGCTTTCTTT. Translation gives CASSTATGDTEAFF.

The V call is TRBV11-3, the J call TRBJ1-2, with D tentatively TRBD1 (6 bases). Per the germline V gene, CDR1 is SGHNT and CDR2 is YENEEA. The ends were cut back, 0 bases at V and 7 bases at J, with 15 bases in the middle. This CDR3 region has 15 residues. DNA for the CDR3: TGTGCCAGCAGCTTAGATCGGGACACGGGTGGTGGCTACACCTTC. Translated: CASSLDRDTGGGYTF.

V is TRBV9 and J is TRBJ1-1, with D unresolved. Trimming removed 4 bases from V and 1 base from J, with 11 bases in between. The CDR3 contains 14 residues. Germline loops: CDR1 SGDLS, CDR2 YYNGEE. The CDR3 DNA sequence: TGTGCCAGCAGCCCGACATGGGGGAACACTGAAGCTTTCTTT. This codes for CASSPTWGNTEAFF.

The chain couples TRBV7-2 to TRBJ1-6; the D is unclear. This CDR3 is 14 amino acids long. Germline-derived CDR1 and CDR2 are SGHTA and FQGNSA. V was shortened by 2 bases and J by 11 bases, with 13 bases between the two germline ends. The CDR3 is CASSLTEKGTPLHF. The CDR3 nucleotides read TGTGCCAGCAGCTTAACTGAAAAGGGTACACCCCTCCACTTT.

The rearrangement links TRBV2 to TRBJ1-2, with 7 nucleotides matching TRBD1. The CDR3 sequence is 12 residues long. V dropped 6 bases and J dropped 6; count of bases not matched to a gene: 4. Germline CDR1 is SNHLY and CDR2 is FYNNEI. Here the CDR3 reads CASRRQGDGYTF. The CDR3 bases are TGTGCCAGCAGGCGACAGGGTGATGGCTACACCTTC.

The chain carries TRBV4-2 and TRBJ2-5; the match to TRBD1 covers 9 bases. V was pared by 0 bases and J by 5 bases, with 10 bases of the junction left unmatched. In germline, CDR1 is LGHNA, CDR2 YNFKEQ. The CDR3 extends over 17 amino acids. The CDR3 coding sequence is TGTGCCAGCAGCCAAGAGGGTCGGGACAGGGACCGGGAGACCCAGTACTTC. Its translation: CASSQEGRDRDRETQYF.

The V gene is TRBV27, the J gene TRBJ1-5; D is undetermined. Deletions cut 1 base from V and 0 bases from J, with 7 bases between. The CDR3 is made up of 15 amino acids. Germline lookup yields CDR1 MNHEY and CDR2 SMNVEV (reference sequence). The DNA for the CDR3 is TGTGCCAGCAGTTTATACGGTTATAGCAATCAGCCCCAGCATTTT. Its protein product is CASSLYGYSNQPQHF.

This chain connects TRBV21-1 to TRBJ2-5; the tabulated D call, TRBD1, remains unverified against the DNA. TRBV21-1 is flagged as a pseudogene. This CDR3 region has 17 residues. The CDR3 spells CASSIVRQGGKGETQYF. CDR3 DNA sequence: TGTGCCAGCAGCATAGTACGACAGGGCGGTAAGGGAGAGACCCAGTACTTC.

The rearrangement links TRBV12-3 or TRBV12-4 to TRBJ1-2, with D uncertain. Trimming stripped 6 bases from V and 7 bases from J, with 12 bases between. CDR3 length equals 12 residues. For the CDR3, the DNA is TGTGCCAGCAGCCCCAGTTGGATTGGCTACACCTTC. Its protein is CASSPSWIGYTF.

This chain connects TRBV19 to TRBJ1-1, with D possibly TRBD1 on 5 matching bases. Trimming removed 5 bases at V and 0 bases at J, with 13 bases between. The CDR3 is 15 residues long. CDR1 is LNHDA, CDR2 SQIVND, per germline (reference sequence). The CDR3 loop is CASSAPGTVNTEAFF. The DNA of the CDR3 is TGTGCCAGTAGTGCTCCGGGGACCGTGAACACTGAAGCTTTCTTT.

This rearrangement joins TRBV2 to TRBJ2-2; no reliable D call. Trimming removed 7 bases from V and 5 bases from J, with 14 bases in between. In germline, CDR1 is SNHLY, CDR2 FYNNEI. This CDR3 has 14 residues. The CDR3 bases are TGTGCCAGCAAATGGGCCGAGAGGACCGGGGAGCTGTTTTTT. Encoded protein: CASKWAERTGELFF.

In this sample, this clone turned up once. CDR3 nucleotides: TGTGCCAGCAGCCGAATGGGGGCAGGTCAGCCCCAGCATTTT. This encodes CASSRMGAGQPQHF. The chain combines TRBV27 with TRBJ1-5; TRBD1 might be the D (6 bases). V lost 6 bases and J lost 6, with 15 bases in between. Germline V CDR1 and CDR2: MNHEY, SMNVEV (reference sequence). CDR3 length: 14 amino acids.

The rearrangement joins TRBV4-1 to TRBJ2-5, with 11 bases matching TRBD2. Germline CDR1 and CDR2: MGHRA and YSYEKL. CDR3 length: 16 amino acids. The J segment lost 5 bases and the V segment lost 5 bases, leaving 10 bases of the junction unmatched. The CDR3: CASSSGVAGGQETQYF. The CDR3, as DNA: TGCGCCAGCAGCTCCGGGGTAGCGGGGGGGCAGGAGACCCAGTACTTC.

This clone was seen a single time. The gene calls are TRBV29-1 and TRBJ1-5, with 9 nucleotides matching TRBD1. The CDR3 contains 15 residues. Germline CDR1 SQVTM, CDR2 ANQGSEA. V trimming: 1 base; J trimming: 4 bases; junction bases outside the gene matches: 5. CDR3 coding DNA: TGCAGCGTTGAAGGGGACAGGGATAGTAATCAGCCCCAGCATTTT. It translates to CSVEGDRDSNQPQHF. Combining the CDR3 with reference TRBV29-1 and TRBJ1-5 gives the whole variable domain SAVISQKPSRDICQRGTSLTIQCQVDSQVTMMFWYRQQPGQSLTLIATANQGSEATYESGFVIDKFPISRPNLTFSTLTVSNMSPEDSSIYLCSVEGDRDSNQPQHFGDGTRLSIL.

The chain combines TRBV7-9 with TRBJ2-5; 13 bases match TRBD2. The germline CDR1 and CDR2 sequences are SEHNR and FQNEAQ (reference sequence). The ends lost 1 base at V and 9 bases at J; junction bases unmatched: 14. CDR3 size: 18 residues. The CDR3 bases are TGTGCCAGCAGCTTAGAGTTAGGACTAGCGGGAGTTTCGGTGGCCCAGTACTTC. Protein product: CASSLELGLAGVSVAQYF. The variable domain in full, with the rest retrieved from reference TRBV7-9 and TRBJ2-5, is DTGVSQNPRHKITKRGQNVTFRCDPISEHNRLYWYRQTLGQGPEFLTYFQNEAQLEKSRLLSDRFSAERPKGSFSTLEIQRTEQGDSAMYLCASSLELGLAGVSVAQYFGPGTRLLVL.

This rearrangement joins TRBV7-9 to TRBJ2-1; unclear D gene. Germline CDR1 reads SEHNR; CDR2 reads FQNEAQ (reference sequence). Trimming shortened V by 1 base and J by 10 bases, and 8 bases separated the two germline ends. The CDR3 spans 12 residues. The CDR3 protein is CASSLGWMEQFF. CDR3 sequence (DNA): TGTGCCAGCAGCTTAGGGTGGATGGAGCAGTTCTTC.

The chain couples TRBV11-3 to TRBJ2-1, with TRBD2 identical over 10 bases. Trimming cost V 0 bases and J 0 bases; bases outside gene matches: 5. CDR1 and CDR2 (germline): SGHNT, YENEEA. The CDR3 is 18 amino acids. The CDR3 nucleotides are TGTGCCAGCAGCTTAGAATTAGCGGGAGGACCCTCCTACAATGAGCAGTTCTTC. As protein: CASSLELAGGPSYNEQFF.